A selection of T cell receptor beta chains follows, all from one sample in a study of lymphopenia after photon versus proton radiotherapy. Clones were sequenced by immunoSEQ multiplex PCR, and TCRdb holds only the in-frame ones, with some missing. The sample has about 70,000 clones; around 92% are singletons. The input for sequencing was peripheral blood, taken from a patient treated with photon-based radiotherapy. The receptors were gathered from a middle-aged woman with cholangiocarcinoma. CDR3s include the opening cysteine and the closing phenylalanine or tryptophan. Each record gives: D gene, J gene, V gene, clone size, CDR3 protein, CDR3 DNA. The D gene is left open where the match is weak. Where a row states a size, it is once, few, many or the class of an expanded clone; other rows omit it.

TRBD2	TRBJ2-1	TRBV19	NA	CASGLGLAGYNEQFF	TGTGCCAGTGGCTTGGGACTAGCGGGGTACAATGAGCAGTTCTTC
NA	TRBJ1-1	TRBV4-3	NA	CASSPSVVGTEAFF	TGCGCCAGCAGCCCCTCGGTAGTGGGCACTGAAGCTTTCTTT
TRBD1	TRBJ1-2	TRBV2	NA	CASGDDRGYGYTF	TGTGCCAGCGGGGATGACAGGGGCTATGGCTACACCTTC
NA	TRBJ1-1	TRBV5-6	NA	CASRGVADTEAFF	TGTGCCAGCCGAGGAGTAGCTGACACTGAAGCTTTCTTT
TRBD2	TRBJ2-5	TRBV4-2	NA	CASSRGLAGGSTQYF	TGTGCCAGCAGCCGTGGACTAGCGGGAGGTTCGACCCAGTACTTC
TRBD2	TRBJ2-7	TRBV5-4	once	CASSLALAGGTYEQYF	TGTGCCAGCAGCTTGGCACTAGCGGGGGGGACCTACGAGCAGTACTTC
TRBD2	TRBJ2-5	TRBV9	NA	CASSGGLAGGSSQETQYF	TGTGCCAGCAGCGGGGGACTAGCGGGAGGGAGTAGCCAAGAGACCCAGTACTTC
TRBD1	TRBJ2-2	TRBV4-2	NA	CASSPTQTGSGELFF	TGTGCCAGCAGCCCCACCCAGACAGGGTCCGGGGAGCTGTTTTTT
NA	TRBJ2-1	TRBV6-1	NA	CASSTARGVYNEQFF	TGTGCCAGCTCAACGGCCAGGGGAGTCTACAATGAGCAGTTCTTC
NA	TRBJ2-1	TRBV6-6	NA	CASSPEPYNEQFF	TGTGCCAGCAGTCCGGAGCCATACAATGAGCAGTTCTTC
NA	TRBJ2-3	TRBV29-1	NA	CSVIGVQSTDTQYF	TGCAGCGTTATTGGCGTCCAAAGCACAGATACGCAGTATTTT
NA	TRBJ2-7	TRBV5-5	NA	CASSLGGWRTSSYEQYF	TGTGCCAGCAGCTTGGGAGGGTGGAGGACGAGCTCCTACGAGCAGTACTTC
NA	TRBJ2-1	TRBV5-1	NA	CASSTPNEQFF	TGCGCCAGCAGCACCCCCAATGAGCAGTTCTTC
NA	TRBJ1-6	TRBV6-5	NA	CASSYSGGSRTPLHF	TGTGCCAGCAGTTACTCGGGTGGTTCTAGGACACCCCTCCACTTT
NA	TRBJ1-5	TRBV7-8	once	CASSLSDNQPQHF	TGTGCCAGCAGCTTATCGGACAATCAGCCCCAGCATTTT
NA	TRBJ2-3	TRBV10-2	NA	CASSRGRLDTQYF	TGCGCCAGCAGTCGTGGGAGGTTGGATACGCAGTATTTT
NA	TRBJ2-7	TRBV27	NA	CAARTAGRSYEQYF	TGTGCCGCGCGGACAGCGGGGCGGTCCTACGAGCAGTACTTC
NA	TRBJ1-1	TRBV29-1	NA	CSVTGSPEAFF	TGCAGCGTAACAGGGTCCCCTGAAGCTTTCTTT
TRBD1	TRBJ2-1	TRBV28	NA	CASSRDRGSYNEQFF	TGTGCCAGCAGTCGGGACAGGGGGAGTTACAATGAGCAGTTCTTC
TRBD2	TRBJ2-1	TRBV11-1	NA	CASSFAGTSGAYNEQFF	TGTGCCAGCAGCTTCGCCGGGACTAGCGGGGCCTACAATGAGCAGTTCTTC
NA	TRBJ2-7	TRBV4-2	NA	CASSGGAAGPPEQYF	TGTGCCAGCAGCGGTGGAGCGGCGGGACCCCCCGAGCAGTACTTC
NA	TRBJ1-2	TRBV6-1	NA	CASSDRKPGYTF	TGTGCCAGCAGTGACCGTAAACCCGGCTACACCTTC
TRBD2	TRBJ2-1	TRBV7-9	NA	CASSLGGGRAFGNEQFF	TGTGCCAGCAGCTTAGGAGGCGGGAGGGCCTTCGGCAATGAGCAGTTCTTC
NA	TRBJ2-1	TRBV6-1	NA	CASSAGNYNEQFF	TGTGCCAGCAGTGCGGGGAACTACAATGAGCAGTTCTTC
NA	TRBJ1-6	TRBV4-3	NA	CASSQETGGSPLHF	TGCGCCAGCAGCCAAGAAACGGGGGGTTCACCCCTCCACTTT
NA	TRBJ1-4	TRBV30	NA	CAWSVAKQLFF	TGTGCCTGGAGTGTGGCGAAACAACTGTTTTTT
NA	TRBJ2-1	TRBV6-6	NA	CASRGERQFF	TGTGCCAGCAGAGGGGAGCGACAGTTCTTC
NA	TRBJ2-7	TRBV6-5	NA	CASSSTYEQYF	TGTGCCAGCAGTTCAACTTACGAGCAGTACTTC
NA	TRBJ1-5	TRBV29-1	few	CSVAADLNQPQHF	TGCAGCGTTGCGGCGGATCTCAATCAGCCCCAGCATTTT